A single sample gave rise to the 29 T cell receptor beta chains below, sequenced in a study of shared clonotypes between healthy human individuals. Profiling relied on immunoSEQ multiplex PCR, and the TCRdb table lists in-frame clones only, not all of them. The sample shows about 480,000 clones, less than 85% of them seen only once. The sequenced material came from PBMCs. The source is a middle-aged woman in good health. Some clones in this sample may be carry-over from other donors' samples.

The CDR3 sequence: CASSYDRRGNTIYF. The CDR3 DNA reads as TGTGCCAGCAGTTACGACAGGCGTGGAAACACCATATATTTT. The V gene is TRBV6-6, the J gene TRBJ1-3; weak D call: TRBD1 (6 bases). The CDR3 extends over 14 amino acids. CDR1 is MNHNY, CDR2 SVGAGI, per germline (reference sequence). The ends were cut back, 2 bases at V and 3 bases at J, with 8 bases in the middle.

The V and J genes are TRBV27 and TRBJ2-1; 7 bases fit TRBD2. The CDR3 covers 12 residues. Germline trimming cut 8 bases from V and 12 bases from J; bases unmatched to any gene: 10. Germline lookup yields CDR1 MNHEY and CDR2 SMNVEV (reference sequence). CDR3 region: CASGFSGIRQFF. DNA for the CDR3: TGTGCCAGCGGATTCAGCGGGATAAGGCAGTTCTTC.

This clone is a singleton in its sample. The chain carries TRBV11-2 and TRBJ2-7, with D possibly being TRBD1 (7 bases). Trimming removed 5 bases at V and 7 bases at J, with 18 bases between. The CDR3 runs 14 residues. CDR1 and CDR2 from the germline V gene are SGHAT and FQNNGV. CDR3 region: CASSPYQGGGEQYF. The CDR3 region has the DNA TGTGCCAGCAGCCCCTACCAGGGGGGTGGGGAGCAGTACTTC.

CDR3 in amino acids: CASTPTGTYEQYF. In DNA form, the CDR3 reads TGCGCCAGCACCCCGACCGGAACCTACGAGCAGTACTTC. V usage is TRBV5-1 and J usage is TRBJ2-7; D is ambiguous. This CDR3 comprises 13 residues. CDR1 is SGHRS and CDR2 is YFSETQ in the germline V gene. V was shortened by 6 bases and J by 2 bases, with 12 bases between the two germline ends.

The V call is TRBV20-1, the J call TRBJ2-5; D gene uncertain. V lost 3 bases, J lost 1 base, and 3 bases lay in between. This CDR3 comprises 11 residues. Germline CDR1 is DFQATT and CDR2 is SNEGSKA (reference sequence). The CDR3 is CSASSQETQYF. CDR3 bases: TGCAGTGCTAGCTCCCAAGAGACCCAGTACTTC.

Points on this clone: A much larger clone is a single base away; this may be a read error. The V gene is TRBV7-3, the J gene TRBJ2-2; possibly TRBD1 or TRBD2 for D (7 bases each). CDR3 size: 13 residues. The germline V and J ends were trimmed by 5 bases and 7 bases, with 11 bases remaining between them. Germline V gene sequence: CDR1 SGHTA, CDR2 FQGTGA. The CDR3 loop is CASSPRGGGELFF. CDR3 DNA: TGTGCCAGCAGCCCCAGGGGGGGCGGGGAGCTGTTTTTT.

The rearrangement uses TRBV7-8 and TRBJ2-2, with 13 bases identical to TRBD2. The CDR3 sequence is 17 residues long. CDR1 is SGHVS, CDR2 FQNEAQ, per germline. V dropped 5 bases and J dropped 4; count of bases not matched to a gene: 7. In DNA form, the CDR3 reads TGTGCCAGCAGCCCTACTAGCGGGAGGGCCCCCACCGGGGAGCTGTTTTTT. It specifies CASSPTSGRAPTGELFF. Complete variable domain (other parts from reference TRBV7-8 and TRBJ2-2): GAGVSQSPRYKVAKRGQDVALRCDPISGHVSLFWYQQALGQGPEFLTYFQNEAQLDKSGLPSDRFFAERPEGSVSTLKIQRTQQEDSAVYLCASSPTSGRAPTGELFFGEGSRLTVL.

The J gene is TRBJ2-6, the V gene TRBV30, with D hard to call. CDR3 length: 13 residues. The germline V gene encodes CDR1 GTSNPN and CDR2 SVGIG (reference sequence). The ends were cut back, 0 bases at V and 3 bases at J, with 3 bases in the middle. The CDR3 DNA follows: TGTGCCTGGAGTGTAAATGGGGCCAACGTCCTGACTTTC. It yields the protein CAWSVNGANVLTF.

CDR3 sequence (DNA): TGTGCCAGCAGCCCGCCCCGGGGGAACTCCTACAATGAGCAGTTCTTC. It is translated as CASSPPRGNSYNEQFF. V gene TRBV5-5 combines with J gene TRBJ2-1, with D maybe TRBD2 (6 bases). The V gene lost 4 bases and the J gene lost 0 bases, with 14 bases spanning the gap. The CDR3 totals 16 residues. CDR1 SGHKS and CDR2 YYEKEE come from the germline V gene (reference sequence).

This clone is a singleton in its sample. This chain uses TRBV2 with TRBJ2-1; tentatively, D is TRBD2 (6 bases). CDR1 SNHLY and CDR2 FYNNEI come from the germline V gene. CDR3 size: 14 residues. Trimming stripped 5 bases from V and 13 bases from J, with 21 bases between. The CDR3 is CASSNSGLPAVQFF. The DNA for the CDR3 is TGTGCCAGCAGTAACTCCGGACTACCCGCGGTTCAGTTCTTC.

The chain carries TRBV28 and TRBJ2-3; 9 bases are shared with TRBD1. Germline V gene lookup returns CDR1 MDHEN and CDR2 SYDVKM. Trimming cost V 10 bases and J 6 bases; bases outside gene matches: 5. This CDR3 spans 12 amino acids. The CDR3 DNA reads TGTGCCACGAGGACAGGGGTTGATACGCAGTATTTT. This codes for CATRTGVDTQYF.

The chain uses TRBV5-4 and TRBJ2-3, with TRBD2 matching 10 bases. Germline-derived CDR1 and CDR2 are SGHNT and YYREEE (reference sequence). V gave up 0 bases and J gave up 6 bases; unmatched junction bases: 7. The CDR3 sequence is 16 residues long. CDR3 sequence (DNA): TGTGCCAGCAGCTTGGGGGGGGCTAGCGGGAGCGATACGCAGTATTTT. Encoded protein: CASSLGGASGSDTQYF.

The chain is built from TRBV27 and TRBJ1-1, with D unclear. Germline-derived CDR1 and CDR2 are MNHEY and SMNVEV (reference sequence). The CDR3 spans 15 residues. With 4 bases removed from V and 4 bases from J, the gap between germline ends came to 16 bases. The DNA for the CDR3 is TGTGCCAGCAGTTCCCCTTCGGGGAAGGGCACTGAAGCTTTCTTT. It encodes CASSSPSGKGTEAFF.

Worth noting for this clone: Germline and junction disagree at one end, which may indicate a read error. The chain carries TRBV5-5 and TRBJ2-3, with no clear D. Per germline, CDR1 SGHKS and CDR2 YYEKEE (reference sequence). CDR3 size: 14 residues. CDR3 in amino acids: CASNLGSFTDTQYF. The CDR3 coding sequence is TGTGCCAGCAACTTGGGATCTTTCACAGATACGCAGTATTTT.

The CDR3 DNA sequence: TGCGCCAGCAGTGAGGCGGCAGATACGCAGTATTTT. This encodes CASSEAADTQYF. This rearrangement joins TRBV10-1 to TRBJ2-3; D gene uncertain. V was pared by 2 bases and J by 4 bases, with 4 bases between. CDR1 and CDR2 from the germline V gene are WNHNN and SYGVQD (reference sequence). The length of the CDR3 is 12 residues.

This rearrangement joins TRBV30 to TRBJ1-1; D unclear. Germline CDR1 is GTSNPN and CDR2 is SVGIG (reference sequence). This CDR3 comprises 15 residues. The V end lost 0 bases, the J end lost 1 base, and 12 bases lay between the germline ends. The CDR3, as DNA: TGTGCCTGGAGTGTACGGGGAATACGGAACACTGAAGCTTTCTTT. Translating gives CAWSVRGIRNTEAFF.

The V call is TRBV19, the J call TRBJ2-1; 7 bases map to TRBD1. After removal of 6 bases from V and 4 bases from J, the junction contained 6 bases not matched to a gene. CDR1 is LNHDA, CDR2 SQIVND, per germline (reference sequence). CDR3 length: 14 amino acids. The CDR3 DNA follows: TGTGCCAGTAGCCGCGGACAGGAATACAATGAGCAGTTCTTC. Translation: CASSRGQEYNEQFF.

As regards this clone: Other DNA sequences from this sample encode an identical CDR3 as well. In DNA form, the CDR3 reads TGTGCCAGCTCACCAGACAGAAATGAGCAGTTCTTC. It yields the protein CASSPDRNEQFF. The chain recombines TRBV18 with TRBJ2-1; perhaps TRBD1 as D (5 bases). V was trimmed by 2 bases and J by 7 bases, leaving 6 bases between them. Looked up from germline, CDR1 is KGHSH and CDR2 is LQKENI. This CDR3 region has 12 residues.

This rearrangement joins TRBV27 to TRBJ2-7; perhaps TRBD2 as D (5 bases). Germline V lookup: CDR1 MNHEY, CDR2 SMNVEV (reference sequence). Trimming removed 0 bases at V and 6 bases at J, with 24 bases between. The CDR3 loop spans 18 amino acids. The CDR3 nucleotides are TGTGCCAGCAGTTTATCGATTTATATTGCGGGCCGCACGGGCGAGCAGTACTTC. Its translation is CASSLSIYIAGRTGEQYF.

Of note for this clone: Other DNA sequences within the sample encode an identical CDR3. The rearrangement uses TRBV5-1 and TRBJ2-3, with 7 bases identical to TRBD1. Germline lookup yields CDR1 SGHRS and CDR2 YFSETQ. After removal of 0 bases from V and 1 base from J, the junction contained 2 bases not matched to a gene. This CDR3 spans 15 amino acids. Here the CDR3 reads CASSLGTGGTDTQYF. The CDR3 DNA follows: TGCGCCAGCAGCTTGGGGACAGGAGGCACAGATACGCAGTATTTT.

In this sample, this clone turned up a few times. The V and J genes are TRBV5-1 and TRBJ2-1; weak D call: TRBD2 (6 bases). CDR1 is SGHRS, CDR2 YFSETQ, per germline. V was shortened by 6 bases and J by 4 bases, with 20 bases between the two germline ends. The CDR3 runs 16 residues. CDR3 in DNA: TGCGCCAGCAAGGGACTCCAAGGGATGTCGTACAATGAGCAGTTCTTC. Translation: CASKGLQGMSYNEQFF.

The gene calls are TRBV18 and TRBJ2-3; D is ambiguous. CDR3 length: 15 amino acids. With 0 bases removed from V and 1 base from J, the gap between germline ends came to 8 bases. From germline, CDR1 is KGHSH and CDR2 LQKENI. The chain's CDR3 is CASSPPGKGTDTQYF. CDR3 nucleotide sequence: TGTGCCAGCTCACCACCGGGGAAGGGCACAGATACGCAGTATTTT.

The chain is built from TRBV5-6 and TRBJ2-3; the D is unclear. The CDR3 contains 16 residues. V dropped 0 bases and J dropped 2 bases, with 13 bases sitting between them. CDR1 SGHDT and CDR2 YYEEEE come from the germline V gene. The CDR3 bases are TGTGCCAGCAGCTTGGCTGTGGATGCTAACACAGATACGCAGTATTTT. It is translated as CASSLAVDANTDTQYF.

V is TRBV11-1 and J is TRBJ2-7; D is undetermined. The CDR3 has 13 amino acids. Between the trimmed V and J ends, which lost 1 base and 2 bases, there was a span of 6 bases. Germline V gives CDR1 SGHAT, CDR2 FQDESV (reference sequence). The CDR3 loop reads CASSLGLAYEQYF. CDR3 coding DNA: TGTGCCAGCAGCTTAGGGCTAGCCTACGAGCAGTACTTC.

The rearrangement uses TRBV4-1 and TRBJ1-5, with 9 positions matching TRBD1. The germline CDR1 and CDR2 sequences are MGHRA and YSYEKL. The J segment lost 4 bases and the V segment lost 4 bases, leaving 5 bases of the junction unmatched. This CDR3 has 15 amino acids. CDR3: CASSRGQGTNQPQHF. CDR3 sequence (DNA): TGCGCCAGCAGCCGCGGACAGGGGACTAATCAGCCCCAGCATTTT.

The chain links TRBV5-4 to TRBJ2-4; TRBD2 matches at 7 bases. V lost 2 bases, J lost 3 bases, and 5 bases stayed unmatched. Germline CDR1 reads SGHNT; CDR2 reads YYREEE (reference sequence). There are 15 residues in the CDR3. CDR3 DNA sequence: TGTGCCAGCAGCTTTAGAAGCGGGATCAAAAACATTCAGTACTTC. This gives the protein CASSFRSGIKNIQYF.

The chain carries TRBV2 and TRBJ1-2; TRBD1 matches 10 bases. In germline, CDR1 is SNHLY, CDR2 FYNNEI. J was trimmed by 6 bases and V by 6 bases; bases with no gene match: 7. The CDR3 runs to 14 residues. The CDR3: CASSRDRGTNGYTF. The CDR3 DNA reads TGTGCCAGCAGCCGGGACAGGGGAACGAATGGCTACACCTTC.

At least ten counts were recorded for this clone. This chain connects TRBV5-1 to TRBJ1-4; TRBD1 agrees at 12 bases. V lost 3 bases, J lost 7 bases, and 4 bases stayed unmatched. Germline V gene lookup returns CDR1 SGHRS and CDR2 YFSETQ. The CDR3 loop spans 15 amino acids. CDR3 loop: CASSSSGQGAEKLFF. The CDR3 region has the DNA TGCGCCAGCAGCTCATCGGGACAGGGGGCTGAAAAACTGTTTTTT. The variable domain in full, with the rest retrieved from reference TRBV5-1 and TRBJ1-4, is KAGVTQTPRYLIKTRGQQVTLSCSPISGHRSVSWYQQTPGQGLQFLFEYFSETQRNKGNFPGRFSGRQFSNSRSEMNVSTLELGDSALYLCASSSSGQGAEKLFFGSGTQLSVL.

As regards this clone: With a far larger clone one base away, a read error is the likely cause. CDR3 in amino acids: CASSGLAGVDTQYF. In DNA, the CDR3 is TGTGCCAGCAGTGGACTAGCGGGAGTAGATACGCAGTATTTT. The chain recombines TRBV2 with TRBJ2-3, with 12 bases matching TRBD2. This CDR3 region has 14 residues. Germline V CDR1 and CDR2: SNHLY, FYNNEI. With V trimmed by 4 bases and J by 5 bases, 1 base remained unmatched.